This TCR beta chain appears in the sequencing data of a study of T cells in narcolepsy (dated by TCRdb to the late 2010s). Study-level background: Healthy control donors were enrolled in the study alongside patients who had narcolepsy type 1 or type 2 (NT1, NT2). The study used TCR Vbeta sequencing to track clonotypes in blood and CSF while looking for autoreactive T cells in narcolepsy patients that target self-antigens of hypocretin neurons (hypocretin, TRIB2). Overall study outcomes, separate from this receptor: Patients and controls had comparable numbers of sequenced blood memory CD4+ clonotypes, averaging about 39,000 and 35,000, respectively. Certain blood memory CD4+ repertoires from patients and controls had no sequences that matched autoreactive T cell clones. According to the report, autoreactive clonotypes were detected serially in the blood of the same patients and of different patients, but not in healthy controls. Plots that compared CSF and blood CD4+ T cell clonotypes from the same patient highlighted HCRT-specific and TRIB2-specific autoreactive clonotypes.

The germline V gene (reference sequence) supplies CDR1 SGHNT and CDR2 YYREEE. From its cysteine to its phenylalanine, the CDR3 spans 16 amino acids. Left in the record is the CDR3 DNA by itself, 48 bases read in frame from the first base. Trimming removed 0 bases from V and 6 bases from J, leaving 13 bases between the germline ends. For TCR Vbeta sequencing, memory CD4+ T cells were sorted ex vivo from the peripheral blood of narcolepsy patients and healthy controls. The library relied on the immunoSEQ multiplex PCR assay. This is the immuneACCESS table as TCRdb keeps it, with only in-frame sequences that have V and J called. A part of the clones is gone; compared with another copy, unresolved V genes explain less than half, and the rest is unexplained. Within this sample are around 20,000 clones, with 83% of them counted one time only. The biggest ten clones account for around 1.6% of the sample.

For this clone: The antigen this receptor binds is unknown. No base qualities exist here, and no much larger clone lies one base off it.

The sequence was obtained from a human donor in good health. Sequenced material: memory (CD45RA-) CD4+ T cells from blood. The intended sense of this specimen's cell subset or site label: memory T cells sorted ex vivo from peripheral blood. The chain employs TRBV5-4 and TRBJ1-6; no confident D gene assignment can be made. The CDR3 amino acid sequence is: CASSLGGRNINSPLHF. The DNA is as follows: TGTGCCAGCAGCTTGGGGGGTCGGAACATTAATTCACCCCTCCACTTT. The entire variable domain, with the stretches around the CDR3 drawn from the reference TRBV5-4 and TRBJ1-6 proteins, is ETGVTQSPTHLIKTRGQQVTLRCSSQSGHNTVSWYQQALGQGPQFIFQYYREEENGRGNFPPRFSGLQFPNYSSELNVNALELDDSALYLCASSLGGRNINSPLHFGNGTRLTVT.